Listed below are T cell receptor beta chains from one sample, sequenced in a study of T cell responses to AZD1222 COVID-19 vaccine. Only in-frame clones appear in the TCRdb table, and some are missing; sequencing was by immunoSEQ multiplex PCR. The table records nearly 110,000 clones, roughly 88% of them present only once. Here the sequenced sample was peripheral blood, taken 28 days after the second AZD1222 dose. All receptors derive from an adult who received the AZD1222 COVID-19 vaccine. CDR3s include the opening cysteine and the closing phenylalanine or tryptophan. The D gene is left open where the match is weak. Size tells how often a clone was seen (once, few, many) or the class of an expanded clone, and some rows leave it out.

d_call,clone_size,j_call,v_call,cdr3_nt,cdr3_aa
.,.,TRBJ2-2,TRBV5-1,TGCGCCAGCAGCCCCACCTGGGGACCCACCGGGGAGCTGTTTTTT,CASSPTWGPTGELFF
TRBD1,.,TRBJ2-2,TRBV14,TGTGCCAGCAGCCCCCGACAGGGCAGCGGGGAGCTGTTTTTT,CASSPRQGSGELFF
.,.,TRBJ1-6,TRBV3-1/TRBV3-2,TGTGCCAGCAGCCAAGATAGCGCGGCCTCTGGGTCACCCCTCCACTTT,CASSQDSAASGSPLHF
TRBD2,.,TRBJ2-3,TRBV29-1,TGCAGCGCCAGGGACTACACAGATACGCAGTATTTT,CSARDYTDTQYF
TRBD1,.,TRBJ2-1,TRBV11-3,TGTGCCAGCAGCCCGCGACAGGGCTCCTACAATGAGCAGTTCTTC,CASSPRQGSYNEQFF
.,.,TRBJ2-2,TRBV18,TGTGCCAGCTCTAGTCGACCCTACACCGGGGAGCTGTTTTTT,CASSSRPYTGELFF
.,.,TRBJ2-7,TRBV5-6,TGTGCCAGCAGCTGGAGCTCCTACGAGCAGTACTTC,CASSWSSYEQYF
.,.,TRBJ2-7,TRBV11-3,TGTGCCAGCAGCGGCGGGGCGACCTACGAGCAGTACTTC,CASSGGATYEQYF
.,.,TRBJ1-2,TRBV27,TGTGCCGTCCGGGGGGGGGCAGCGAGTGGCTACACCTTC,CAVRGGAASGYTF
.,.,TRBJ2-5,TRBV20-1,TGCAGTGCTAGTTTGTCGGGGAAAGAGACCCAGTACTTC,CSASLSGKETQYF
.,.,TRBJ1-1,TRBV30,TGTGCCTGGAGCCCAGGGGCCCTCTATGAAGCTTTCTTT,CAWSPGALYEAFF
.,.,TRBJ2-7,TRBV3-1/TRBV3-2,TGTGCCAGCAGCCAAGATTCAGGGTTTAGGTCCTACGAGCAGTACTTC,CASSQDSGFRSYEQYF
TRBD2,.,TRBJ2-7,TRBV3-1/TRBV3-2,TGTGCCAGCAGCCCCCCGACTAGCGGGGGTTACGAGCAGTACTTC,CASSPPTSGGYEQYF
.,.,TRBJ1-3,TRBV9,TGTGCCAGCAGCCAAACAAGCCCCAACTCTGGAAACACCATATATTTT,CASSQTSPNSGNTIYF
.,once,TRBJ1-4,TRBV15,TGTGCCACCAGCAGAGCCCTAGAGGCTTGGAAACTGTTTTTT,CATSRALEAWKLFF
.,.,TRBJ2-5,TRBV3-1/TRBV3-2,TGTGCCAGCAGCTCCCAAGAGACCCAGTACTTC,CASSSQETQYF
TRBD1,.,TRBJ2-1,TRBV6-2/TRBV6-3,TGTGCCAGCAGTTCGGACAGGGCTGTGTCCAATGAGCAGTTCTTC,CASSSDRAVSNEQFF
.,.,TRBJ1-1,TRBV6-6,TGTGCCAGCACCCTAGGGGGTACGCAGGACACTGAAGCTTTCTTT,CASTLGGTQDTEAFF
.,.,TRBJ1-6,TRBV5-6,TGTGCCAGCAGCCCGTTGTTAGGGTATAATTCACCCCTCCACTTT,CASSPLLGYNSPLHF
TRBD2,.,TRBJ2-1,TRBV11-2,TGTGCCAGCAGCATCCAACTAGCGGGGGTGGGTGAGCAGTTCTTC,CASSIQLAGVGEQFF
TRBD1,.,TRBJ2-7,TRBV19,TGTGCCAGTAGCCCGGGACAGGGAGGAGGGTACGAGCAGTACTTC,CASSPGQGGGYEQYF
.,.,TRBJ2-7,TRBV5-1,TGCGCCAGCAGCCGGACCGGACAGGCGGGACCCTACGAGCAGTACTTC,CASSRTGQAGPYEQYF
TRBD1,.,TRBJ1-1,TRBV30,TGTGCCTGGAGGGTCGCAGGGACAGGGTACACTGAAGCTTTCTTT,CAWRVAGTGYTEAFF
TRBD1,.,TRBJ1-4,TRBV12-5,TGTGCTAGTGGTTGGCGAGGGTTGGGACAGCTCACCACTAATGAAAAACTGTTTTTT,CASGWRGLGQLTTNEKLFF
.,few,TRBJ1-4,TRBV7-6,TGTGCCAGCAGCCCCGAGGACCGATCTTCTGCAACTAATGAAAAACTGTTTTTT,CASSPEDRSSATNEKLFF
.,once,TRBJ1-1,TRBV10-3,TGTGCCATCAGTAAAGATGATCAGGGGAACACTGAAGCTTTCTTT,CAISKDDQGNTEAFF
TRBD1,.,TRBJ2-1,TRBV5-1,TGCGCCAGCAGACAGGGGAGCTCCTACAATGAGCAGTTCTTC,CASRQGSSYNEQFF
TRBD1,once,TRBJ1-4,TRBV4-2,TGTGCCAGCAGCCACGACTGGACAGGAGGGAATGAAAAACTGTTTTTT,CASSHDWTGGNEKLFF
.,.,TRBJ2-7,TRBV7-2,TGTGCCAGCAGTCTCGGACTTGCCTACGAGCAGTACTTC,CASSLGLAYEQYF
.,.,TRBJ1-2,TRBV18,TGTGCCAGCTCACCCGCTGACAGTCGTGGCTACACCTTC,CASSPADSRGYTF
.,.,TRBJ2-3,TRBV6-5,TGTGCCAGCACCTTCAGTACGACAGATACGCAGTATTTT,CASTFSTTDTQYF
.,.,TRBJ2-7,TRBV9,TGTGCCAGCAGCGTAGGGGCCGATGATGTCTACGAGCAGTACTTC,CASSVGADDVYEQYF
.,.,TRBJ1-3,TRBV11-1,TGTGCCAGCAGCTTAACGGACGGCTATGGAAACACCATATATTTT,CASSLTDGYGNTIYF
.,.,TRBJ2-7,TRBV7-9,TGTGCCAGCAGCTTAGCGCCCAATTTGGAGCAGTACTTC,CASSLAPNLEQYF
TRBD1,.,TRBJ2-2,TRBV24-1,TGTGCCACCAGTGATCCCCGACAGGGTGACACCGGGGAGCTGTTTTTT,CATSDPRQGDTGELFF
.,once,TRBJ1-3,TRBV29-1,TGCAGCGTGCGACAAACTGGAAACACCATATATTTT,CSVRQTGNTIYF
.,once,TRBJ1-2,TRBV5-5,TGTGCCAGCAGCTTGTCAGGGCATAGCTATGGCTACACCTTC,CASSLSGHSYGYTF
TRBD1,.,TRBJ2-1,TRBV5-1,TGCGCCAGCAGCTCAAGACAGGGATGGGATGAGCAGTTCTTC,CASSSRQGWDEQFF
.,.,TRBJ1-4,TRBV3-1/TRBV3-2,TGTGCCAGCAGCCAAGTTTGGGGAGGGGGTGAAAAACTGTTTTTT,CASSQVWGGGEKLFF
.,.,TRBJ1-2,TRBV5-4,TGTGCCAGCAGCTTGGGTTATGGCTACACCTTC,CASSLGYGYTF
TRBD1,.,TRBJ1-2,TRBV27,TGTGCCAGCAGAACGGGACAGGGGATTTATGGCTACACCTTC,CASRTGQGIYGYTF
.,.,TRBJ1-1,TRBV7-8,TGTGCCAGCAGCCCCAAGCGGACGGTGAACACTGAAGCTTTCTTT,CASSPKRTVNTEAFF
.,.,TRBJ2-2,TRBV7-9,TGTGCCAGCAGCTTACCGAACACCGGGGAGCTGTTTTTT,CASSLPNTGELFF
TRBD1,few,TRBJ1-6,TRBV29-1,TGCAGCGTGAGGACAGGGAGCTCCTATAATTCACCCCTCCACTTT,CSVRTGSSYNSPLHF
.,.,TRBJ1-1,TRBV7-9,TGTGCCAGCAGCTTATCAAGCACTGAAGCTTTCTTT,CASSLSSTEAFF
.,.,TRBJ2-6,TRBV14,TGTGCCAGCAGCCAAGGGAGCTCTGGGGCCAACGTCCTGACTTTC,CASSQGSSGANVLTF
.,.,TRBJ2-5,TRBV11-2,TGTGCCAGCAGCCAGGCCTGGGGAGCAGAGACCCAGTACTTC,CASSQAWGAETQYF
.,.,TRBJ2-2,TRBV7-3,TGTGCCAGCAGCTCTCAGTACACCGGGGAGCTGTTTTTT,CASSSQYTGELFF
TRBD1,.,TRBJ1-2,TRBV6-5,TGTGCCAGCAGCTGGGGACAGGGGGCGCTTGGCTACACCTTC,CASSWGQGALGYTF
.,.,TRBJ2-7,TRBV5-1,TGCGCCAGCAGCTTGCCGGGGAGCTCCTACGAGCAGTACTTC,CASSLPGSSYEQYF
.,once,TRBJ1-2,TRBV29-1,TGCAGCGCTAGAGGGATCGGGGGCTATAACTATGGCTACACCTTC,CSARGIGGYNYGYTF
TRBD1,.,TRBJ1-4,TRBV6-5,TGTGCCAGCAGCCTTACAGGGGATGAAAAACTGTTTTTT,CASSLTGDEKLFF
TRBD1,.,TRBJ2-7,TRBV7-9,TGTGCCAGCAGCTTAGGACAGGGGGCAGAAGAGCAGTACTTC,CASSLGQGAEEQYF